A selection of T cell receptor beta chains follows, all from one sample in a study of control samples from healthy donors and cancer patients. TCRdb's copy holds only in-frame clones and misses some; the assay was immunoSEQ multiplex PCR. The sample records 90,000 to 110,000 clones, around 89% being singletons. The sequenced material came from blood. Receptors originate from a woman aged 50 to 60 in good health. Each CDR3 is given with its conserved first and last residue. Each record gives: D gene, V gene, clone size, J gene, CDR3 DNA, CDR3 protein. The D gene is left open where the match is weak. Clone size is stated in some rows and not others, as once, few, many or a class when expanded.

>-|TRBV7-3|once|TRBJ2-6
TGTGCCAGCACACATACTGGGGCCAACGTCCTGACTTTC
CASTHTGANVLTF
>TRBD1|TRBV27|-|TRBJ2-7
TGTGCCAGCCGGAAACCGGGACAGCCTTACGAGCAGTACTTC
CASRKPGQPYEQYF
>TRBD1|TRBV7-2|-|TRBJ2-1
TGTGCCAGCAGCTTAAGACAGGGCAGCTCCTACAATGAGCAGTTCTTC
CASSLRQGSSYNEQFF
>TRBD1|TRBV24-1|-|TRBJ2-1
TGTGCCACCAGTGACCCCGGACAGGGGGCCATCAATGAGCAGTTCTTC
CATSDPGQGAINEQFF
>TRBD1|TRBV6-1|-|TRBJ1-2
TGTGCCAGCAGTGAATTTGACAGGGTTGGCTACACCTTC
CASSEFDRVGYTF
>-|TRBV7-9|-|TRBJ1-5
TGTGCCAGCAGCCAAAGCAGAGTTAATAGCAATCAGCCCCAGCATTTT
CASSQSRVNSNQPQHF
>-|TRBV9|few|TRBJ1-1
TGTGCCAGCAGCGTAGTAACAGGGCGGACTGAAGCTTTCTTT
CASSVVTGRTEAFF
>-|TRBV3-1/TRBV3-2|-|TRBJ1-6
TGTGCCAGCAGCCTGGGGGGGTCACCCCTCCACTTT
CASSLGGSPLHF
>-|TRBV6-5|-|TRBJ1-3
TGTGCCAGCACCAACCTCGGCGGTGGAAACACCATATATTTT
CASTNLGGGNTIYF
>-|TRBV7-8|-|TRBJ2-2
TGTGCCAGCAGCTGGCGGGGCAGACCGAACACCGGGGAGCTGTTTTTT
CASSWRGRPNTGELFF
>-|TRBV5-1|-|TRBJ2-3
TGCGCCAGCAAGGTGGGGGGCCGGGAAGATACGCAGTATTTT
CASKVGGREDTQYF
>-|TRBV4-1|-|TRBJ2-5
TGCGCCAGCAGCCAAGAGATCGACGGGAGAGCGGAGACCCAGTACTTC
CASSQEIDGRAETQYF
>-|TRBV5-1|-|TRBJ1-5
TGCGCCAGCAGCCCGGAAGGGTATAGCAATCAGCCCCAGCATTTT
CASSPEGYSNQPQHF
>-|TRBV5-1|-|TRBJ2-5
TGCGCCAGCAGCTCGCACACGGACGCTCAGTACCAAGAGACCCAGTACTTC
CASSSHTDAQYQETQYF
>-|TRBV7-3|-|TRBJ2-2
TGTGCCAGCAGCCTAGCCTCCACCGGGGAGCTGTTTTTT
CASSLASTGELFF
>-|TRBV19|-|TRBJ2-3
TGTGCCAGTAGTATACGGGGATGGGCAGGGGAGACAGATACGCAGTATTTT
CASSIRGWAGETDTQYF
>-|TRBV30|-|TRBJ1-2
TGTGCCTGGAGTGTTACCCTCTGGAAAGGCGGCTACACCTTC
CAWSVTLWKGGYTF
>-|TRBV30|once|TRBJ2-1
TGTGCCTGGGCCAGTTTAGCGTCGATGGGACAGTTCTTC
CAWASLASMGQFF
>TRBD1|TRBV11-3|-|TRBJ2-2
TGTGCCAGCAGCTTGGGACAGGGGATATCCGGGGAGCTGTTTTTT
CASSLGQGISGELFF
>-|TRBV19|-|TRBJ2-7
TGTGCCAGTAGTACGTCAGGGCGCGAGCAGTACTTC
CASSTSGREQYF
>-|TRBV27|-|TRBJ1-1
TGTGCCAGCAGTTTCCACCTGGACAGATCGAACACTGAAGCTTTCTTT
CASSFHLDRSNTEAFF
>-|TRBV14|-|TRBJ1-5
TGTGCCAGCAGCCAAGATAGTCTACAGCCCCAGCATTTT
CASSQDSLQPQHF
>-|TRBV2|few|TRBJ1-5
TGTGCCAGCAGTGAATGGGGACTACGGCAGCCCCAGCATTTT
CASSEWGLRQPQHF
>-|TRBV4-1|-|TRBJ2-5
TGCGCCAGCAGCCAAGATGATTATGGTCTGGGGACCCAGTACTTC
CASSQDDYGLGTQYF
>-|TRBV10-3|-|TRBJ2-2
TGTGCCATCAGTGACCCCAGGCAGGGGCCCGGGGAGCTGTTTTTT
CAISDPRQGPGELFF
>-|TRBV5-1|-|TRBJ1-2
TGCGCCAGCAGCTTGGGGACAACTTCCTACTATGGCTACACCTTC
CASSLGTTSYYGYTF
>-|TRBV3-1/TRBV3-2|-|TRBJ1-1
TGTGCCAGCAGCCAAGTCGGAAGCTTATCCGGAACCCCCAACACTGAAGCTTTCTTT
CASSQVGSLSGTPNTEAFF
>-|TRBV5-6|-|TRBJ1-4
TGTGCCAGCAGCTTGACAATTACTAATGAAAAACTGTTTTTT
CASSLTITNEKLFF
>-|TRBV27|-|TRBJ2-3
TGTGCCAGCAGGCCGGGACGGTTTAGCACAGATACGCAGTATTTT
CASRPGRFSTDTQYF
>-|TRBV27|once|TRBJ1-1
TGTGCCAGCAGTTTCCTGCGCCCTGAGATCAATACTGAAGCTTTCTTT
CASSFLRPEINTEAFF
>TRBD2|TRBV28|-|TRBJ2-1
TGTGCCAGCACCGTGACTAGCGCAAATGAGCAGTTCTTC
CASTVTSANEQFF
>-|TRBV12-3/TRBV12-4|-|TRBJ1-4
TGTGCCAGCAGTTTGGCAGGGATTGTAGAACTGTTTTTT
CASSLAGIVELFF
>TRBD2|TRBV7-2|-|TRBJ2-7
TGTGCCAGCAGCCCCCAGCGGGGGGGGTACGAGCAGTACTTC
CASSPQRGGYEQYF
>-|TRBV4-3|-|TRBJ1-1
TGCGCCAGCAGCCAAGATTGGGAGAACACTGAAGCTTTCTTT
CASSQDWENTEAFF
>-|TRBV10-2|-|TRBJ1-1
TGCGCCAGCAGTGAGGACTATGGGGGGAACGAAGCTTTCTTT
CASSEDYGGNEAFF
>-|TRBV2|few|TRBJ2-4
TGTGCCACCCGACAGGGAGGAAGCATTCAGTACTTC
CATRQGGSIQYF
>TRBD2|TRBV13|once|TRBJ2-7
TGTGCCAGTTCTCTCAGCGGGGGAGACTACGAGCAGTACTTC
CASSLSGGDYEQYF
>-|TRBV28|-|TRBJ2-3
TGTGCCAGCAGTTTACCCGGCCCAGATACGCAGTATTTT
CASSLPGPDTQYF
>TRBD1|TRBV9|-|TRBJ2-5
TGTGCCAGCAGCTCAGGGGGCAAAGAGACCCAGTACTTC
CASSSGGKETQYF
>TRBD1|TRBV5-1|once|TRBJ1-3
TGCGCCAGCAGCCGATCGGACAGGGGTGGAAACACCATATATTTT
CASSRSDRGGNTIYF
>TRBD2|TRBV7-8|once|TRBJ2-2
TGTGCCAGCAGCCGGACTAGCGGGAGAACCGGGGAGCTGTTTTTT
CASSRTSGRTGELFF
>TRBD2|TRBV30|-|TRBJ2-1
TGTGCCTGGACAATCCTTAGCGGGAGGAATGAGCAGTTCTTC
CAWTILSGRNEQFF
>TRBD2|TRBV11-2|few|TRBJ2-1
TGTGCCAGCAGCTTAGTGGCGGGGGGCTACAATGAGCAGTTCTTC
CASSLVAGGYNEQFF
>TRBD2|TRBV6-5|-|TRBJ2-3
TGTGCCAGCACGCTGGGCGGGAGTAAAGATACGCAGTATTTT
CASTLGGSKDTQYF
>-|TRBV4-1|few|TRBJ2-7
TGCGCCAGCAGCCCCTGGACCAGTTACGAGCAGTACTTC
CASSPWTSYEQYF
>-|TRBV21-1|-|TRBJ2-3
TGTGCCAGCAGCAGAAACCCTCTGCTAGCGGGAAAGGGCACAGATACGCAGTATTTT
CASSRNPLLAGKGTDTQYF
>TRBD1|TRBV4-1|-|TRBJ2-7
TGCGCCAGCAGCCAAGATCCCCCAAACCAATTACAGGGGGCGAGGAACGAGCAGTACTTC
CASSQDPPNQLQGARNEQYF
>TRBD1|TRBV3-1/TRBV3-2|-|TRBJ2-2
TGTGCCAGCAGCCCCGGACAGGGGGCCGGGGAGCTGTTTTTT
CASSPGQGAGELFF